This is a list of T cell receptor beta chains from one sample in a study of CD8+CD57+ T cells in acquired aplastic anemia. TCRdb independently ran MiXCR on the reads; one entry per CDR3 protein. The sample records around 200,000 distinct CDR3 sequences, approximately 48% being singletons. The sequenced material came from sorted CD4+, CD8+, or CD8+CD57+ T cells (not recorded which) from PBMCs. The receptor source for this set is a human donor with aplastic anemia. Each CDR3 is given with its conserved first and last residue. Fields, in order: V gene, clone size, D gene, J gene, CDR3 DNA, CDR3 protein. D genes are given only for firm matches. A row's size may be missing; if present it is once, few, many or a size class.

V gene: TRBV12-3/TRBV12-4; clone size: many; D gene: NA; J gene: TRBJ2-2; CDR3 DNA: TGTGCCAGCAGCTGGGACGTCACCGGGGAGCTGTTTTTT; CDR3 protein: CASSWDVTGELFF
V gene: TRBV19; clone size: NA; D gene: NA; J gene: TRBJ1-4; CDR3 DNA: TGTGCCAGTAGTCGCCGGGTCAATGAAAAACTGTTTTTT; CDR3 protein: CASSRRVNEKLFF
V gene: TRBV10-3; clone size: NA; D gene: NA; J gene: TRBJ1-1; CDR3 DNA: TGTGCCATCAGTGGGACAACAGCGAACACTGAAGCTTTCTTT; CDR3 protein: CAISGTTANTEAFF
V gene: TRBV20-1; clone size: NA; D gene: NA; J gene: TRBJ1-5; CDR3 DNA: TGCAGTGCTAGATATCTGGACAGCAGCATTCAGCCCCAGCATTTT; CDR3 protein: CSARYLDSSIQPQHF
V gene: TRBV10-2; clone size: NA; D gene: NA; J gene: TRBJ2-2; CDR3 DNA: TGCGCCAGCAGTGAGACCCTGACTAGTAGGCCCGGGGAGCTGTTTTTT; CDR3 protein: CASSETLTSRPGELFF
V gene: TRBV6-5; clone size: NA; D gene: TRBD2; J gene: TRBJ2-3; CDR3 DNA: TGTGCCAGCAGATACGGGACTAGCACGGACGATACGCAGTATTTT; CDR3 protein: CASRYGTSTDDTQYF
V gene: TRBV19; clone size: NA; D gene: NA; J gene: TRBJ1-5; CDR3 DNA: TGTGCCAGTAGTATGGGTTCAAGCAATCAGCCCCAGCATTTT; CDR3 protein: CASSMGSSNQPQHF
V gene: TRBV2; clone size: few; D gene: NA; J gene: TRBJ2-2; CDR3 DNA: TGTGCCAGCAGTATCAACCAACGACTACCCGGGGAGCTGTTTTTT; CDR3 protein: CASSINQRLPGELFF
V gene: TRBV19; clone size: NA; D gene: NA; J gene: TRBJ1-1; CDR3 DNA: TGTGCCAGTAGTATAGTAGGTGGCAGGGTGGCGATGAACACTGAAGCTTTCTTT; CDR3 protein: CASSIVGGRVAMNTEAFF
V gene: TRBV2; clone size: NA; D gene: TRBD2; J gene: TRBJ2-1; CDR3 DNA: TGTGCCAGCAGTGGTGGGACTAGCGGGGGGGAGCATGAGCAGTTCTTC; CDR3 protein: CASSGGTSGGEHEQFF
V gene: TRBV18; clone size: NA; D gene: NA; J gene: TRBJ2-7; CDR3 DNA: TGTGCCAGCTCACCACCTCGGGGCCAATCGTGGGAGCAGTACTTC; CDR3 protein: CASSPPRGQSWEQYF
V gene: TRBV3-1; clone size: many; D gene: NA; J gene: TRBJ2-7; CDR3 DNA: TGTGCCAGCAGCCAAGACAGGGCTGGCTCGCAGTACTTC; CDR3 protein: CASSQDRAGSQYF
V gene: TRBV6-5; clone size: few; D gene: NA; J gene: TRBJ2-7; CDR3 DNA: TGTGCCAGCAGTTCAGACAGCTCCTACGAGCAGTACTTC; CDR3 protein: CASSSDSSYEQYF
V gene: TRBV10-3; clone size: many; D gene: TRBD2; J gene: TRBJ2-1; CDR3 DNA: TGTGCCATCAGTGCTACTAGCGGGAGCTCCTACAATGAGCAGTTCTTC; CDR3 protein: CAISATSGSSYNEQFF
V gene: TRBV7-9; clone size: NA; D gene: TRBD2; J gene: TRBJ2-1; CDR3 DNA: TGTGCCAGCAGCGGACTAGCGGGGAGCGAGCAGTTCTTC; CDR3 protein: CASSGLAGSEQFF
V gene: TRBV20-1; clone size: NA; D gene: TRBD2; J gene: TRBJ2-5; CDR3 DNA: TGCAGTGCTCTTAATAGCGGGGGTCAAGAGACCCAGTACTTC; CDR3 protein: CSALNSGGQETQYF
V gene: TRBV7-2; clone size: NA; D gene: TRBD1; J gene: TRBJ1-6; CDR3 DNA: TGTGCCAGCAGCGACAGGGGACTGGAGAACCATAATTCACCCCTCCACTTT; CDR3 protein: CASSDRGLENHNSPLHF
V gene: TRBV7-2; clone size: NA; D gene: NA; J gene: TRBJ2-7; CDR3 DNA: TGTGCCAGCAGCTTATCCGGGACCGTTCCCTACGAGCAGTACTTC; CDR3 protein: CASSLSGTVPYEQYF
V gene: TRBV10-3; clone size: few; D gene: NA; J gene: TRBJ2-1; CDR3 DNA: TGTGCCATCAGTGAGTCGAACGGGGGAGGCGGTGAGCAGTTCTTC; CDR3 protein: CAISESNGGGGEQFF
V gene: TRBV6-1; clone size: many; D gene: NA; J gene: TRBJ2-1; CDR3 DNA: TGTGCCAGTTCGAGGGGGGAGCAGTTCTTC; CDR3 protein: CASSRGEQFF
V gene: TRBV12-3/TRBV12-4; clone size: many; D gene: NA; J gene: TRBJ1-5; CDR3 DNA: TGTGCCAGCAGTGCGGACCGAAGGAACCAGCCCCAGCATTTT; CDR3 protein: CASSADRRNQPQHF
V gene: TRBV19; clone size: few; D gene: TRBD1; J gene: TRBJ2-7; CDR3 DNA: TGTGCCAGTAAGAGGACAGGGGGGACCTACGAGCAGTACTTC; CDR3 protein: CASKRTGGTYEQYF
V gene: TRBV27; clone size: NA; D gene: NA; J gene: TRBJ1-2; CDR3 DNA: TGTGCCAGCAGTTCCTACCGCGGGACGGACCCCTATGGCTACACCTTC; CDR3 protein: CASSSYRGTDPYGYTF
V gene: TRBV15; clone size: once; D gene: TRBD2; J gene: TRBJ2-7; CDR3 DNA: TGTGCCACCAGCAGAGATGGCGGCCAACTAGCGGGTGGTCGGGACGAGCAGTACTTC; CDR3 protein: CATSRDGGQLAGGRDEQYF
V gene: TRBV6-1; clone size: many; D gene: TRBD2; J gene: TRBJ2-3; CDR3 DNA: TGTGCCAGCAGTGGACTAGCGGGTGCAGATACGCAGTATTTT; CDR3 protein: CASSGLAGADTQYF
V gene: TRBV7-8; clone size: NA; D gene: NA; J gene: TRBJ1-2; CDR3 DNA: TGTGCCAGCAGGGGCGGGGAAGAATATGGCTACACCTTC; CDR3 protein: CASRGGEEYGYTF
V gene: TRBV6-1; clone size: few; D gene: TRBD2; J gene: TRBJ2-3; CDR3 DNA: TGTGCCAGCAGTGAAGGGACTAGCGTCGCAGATACGCAGTATTTT; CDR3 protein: CASSEGTSVADTQYF
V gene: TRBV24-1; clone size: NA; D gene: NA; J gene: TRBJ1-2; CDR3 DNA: TGTGCCACCAGTGATCAAACAGGGCACTATGGCTACACCTTC; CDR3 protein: CATSDQTGHYGYTF
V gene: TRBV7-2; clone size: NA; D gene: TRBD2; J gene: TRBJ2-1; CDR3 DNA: TGTGCCAGCAGCCCCAGACTAGCGGAGGACCAGTTCTTC; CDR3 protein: CASSPRLAEDQFF
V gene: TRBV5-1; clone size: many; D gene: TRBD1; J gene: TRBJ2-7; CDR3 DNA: TGCGCCAGCAGAGTGACAGGGGTCTCCTACGAGCAGTACTTC; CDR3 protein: CASRVTGVSYEQYF
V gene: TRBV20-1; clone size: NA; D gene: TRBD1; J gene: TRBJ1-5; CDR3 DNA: TGCGGTGCTAGAGGGGACAGGGACAGTGATCAGCCCCAGCATTTT; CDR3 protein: CGARGDRDSDQPQHF
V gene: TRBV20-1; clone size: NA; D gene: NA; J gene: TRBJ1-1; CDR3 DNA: TGCGGTGCCAGCGGAAACACTGAAGCTTCCTTT; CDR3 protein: CGASGNTEASF
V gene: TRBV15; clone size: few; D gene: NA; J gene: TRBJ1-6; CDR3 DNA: TGTGCCACCAGCAGAGAAGACACCTATAATTCACCCCTCCACTTT; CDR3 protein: CATSREDTYNSPLHF
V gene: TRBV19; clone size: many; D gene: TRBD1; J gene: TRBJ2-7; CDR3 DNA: TGTGCCAGTACTACCGGGACAGGGAGCCACGAGCAGTACTTC; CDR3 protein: CASTTGTGSHEQYF
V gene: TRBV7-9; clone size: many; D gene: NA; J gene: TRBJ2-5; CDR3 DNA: TGTGCCAGCAGCTCCCCGGGACCCACCAGGGGAGAGACCCAGTACTTC; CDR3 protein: CASSSPGPTRGETQYF
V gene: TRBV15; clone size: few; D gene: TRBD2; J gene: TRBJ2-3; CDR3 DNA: TGTGCCACCAGCAGAGAGCCGACTAGCGGTGTAGATACGCAGTATTTT; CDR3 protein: CATSREPTSGVDTQYF
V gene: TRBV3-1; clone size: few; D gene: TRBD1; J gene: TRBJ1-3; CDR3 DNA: TGTGCCAGCAGCCTCCCCTTCGGACAGGATGGGAACACCATATATTTT; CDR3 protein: CASSLPFGQDGNTIYF
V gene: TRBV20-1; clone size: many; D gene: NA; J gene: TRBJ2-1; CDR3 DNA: TGCAGTGCCCTGCAGCGGGCGGTCTACAATGAGCAGTTCTTC; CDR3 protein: CSALQRAVYNEQFF
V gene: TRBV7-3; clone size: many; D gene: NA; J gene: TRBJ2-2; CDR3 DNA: TGTGCCAGCAGCTTACAGGGGAGCACCGGGGAGCTGTTTTTT; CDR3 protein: CASSLQGSTGELFF
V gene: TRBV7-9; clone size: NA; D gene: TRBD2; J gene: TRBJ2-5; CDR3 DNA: TGTGCCAGCAGCCTAAGCCCGGGACTAGCTGTGGACTTC; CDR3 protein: CASSLSPGLAVDF
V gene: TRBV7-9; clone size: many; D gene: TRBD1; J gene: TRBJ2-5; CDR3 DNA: TGTGCCAGCAGCTCCTTGGGACAGACTCAAGAGACCCAGTACTTC; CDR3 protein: CASSSLGQTQETQYF
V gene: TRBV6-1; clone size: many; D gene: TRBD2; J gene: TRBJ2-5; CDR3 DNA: TGTGCCAGCAGTCCTGGACTAGCTCTTCTGGAGACCCAGTACTTC; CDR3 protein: CASSPGLALLETQYF
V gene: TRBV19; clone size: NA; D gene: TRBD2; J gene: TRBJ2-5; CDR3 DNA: TGTGCCAGTAGTTCGACTAGCGTCCAAGAGGCCCAGTACTTC; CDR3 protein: CASSSTSVQEAQYF
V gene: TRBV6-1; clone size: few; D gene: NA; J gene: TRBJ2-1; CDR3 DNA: TGTGCCAGCAGCCTAGACGGGGGAAGCTCCTACAATGAGCAGTTCTTC; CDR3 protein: CASSLDGGSSYNEQFF
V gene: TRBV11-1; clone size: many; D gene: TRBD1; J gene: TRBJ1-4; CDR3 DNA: TGTGCCAGCAGCTTAGCGGGGGGCCAGGGGGCCTTAGGACCTAATGAAAAACTGTTTTTT; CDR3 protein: CASSLAGGQGALGPNEKLFF